This T cell receptor beta chain emerged from a study of metastatic and nonmetastatic thyroid tumors. Overall study context: Both malignant and benign thyroid patients supplied peripheral blood and tumor or nodule tissue samples, across which the repertoires of these patients were then compared. Study-wide findings and caveats: The study reportedly found significantly higher TCR beta diversity in malignant thyroid tumors than benign nodules, in blood and tumor.

Study processing details: Clinicopathological groups of papillary thyroid cancer showed CDR3 differences that were used to build a distant-metastasis classifier. TCRdb used MiXCR to call clones anew from the PCR reads. None of the V and J calls come from the authors' own analysis; TCRdb made them. Of tens of thousands of clones listed, roughly a third are singletons. No treatment had been given to any patient before thyroid surgery. Germline V gives CDR1 MNHNS, CDR2 SASEGT. This CDR3 is built from 13 residues. V gave up 6 bases and J gave up 5 bases, with 14 bases separating them. This clone occurred a few times. What it recognizes is unknown.

The genes are TRBV6-1 and TRBJ2-7, with TRBD1 as a possible D gene (6 bases). This receptor was obtained from a female donor with papillary thyroid cancer or a benign thyroid nodule (not recorded which). Some clones in this sample may be carry-over from other donors' samples. The specimen sequenced was tumor tissue. This CDR3 is CASRVQGLDEQYF. DNA for the CDR3: TGTGCCAGCAGGGTACAGGGATTAGACGAGCAGTACTTC.